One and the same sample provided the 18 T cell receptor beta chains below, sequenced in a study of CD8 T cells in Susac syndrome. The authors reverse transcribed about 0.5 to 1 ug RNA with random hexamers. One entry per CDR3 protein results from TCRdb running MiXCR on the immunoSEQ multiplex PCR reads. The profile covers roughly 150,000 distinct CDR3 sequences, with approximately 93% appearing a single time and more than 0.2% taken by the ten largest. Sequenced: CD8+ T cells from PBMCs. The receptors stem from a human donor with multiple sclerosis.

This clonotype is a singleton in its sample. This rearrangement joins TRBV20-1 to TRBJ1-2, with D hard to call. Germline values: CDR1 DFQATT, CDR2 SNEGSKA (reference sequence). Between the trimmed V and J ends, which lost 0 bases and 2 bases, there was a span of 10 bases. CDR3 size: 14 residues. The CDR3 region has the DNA TGCAGTGCTAGAGACCGGACGGGAAACTATGGCTACACCTTC. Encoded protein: CSARDRTGNYGYTF.

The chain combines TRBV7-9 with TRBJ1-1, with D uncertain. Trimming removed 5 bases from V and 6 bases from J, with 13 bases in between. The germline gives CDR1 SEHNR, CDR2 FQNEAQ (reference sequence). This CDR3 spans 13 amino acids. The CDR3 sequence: CASSHPLRPEAFF. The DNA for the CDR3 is TGTGCCAGCAGCCATCCCTTGCGTCCTGAAGCTTTCTTT.

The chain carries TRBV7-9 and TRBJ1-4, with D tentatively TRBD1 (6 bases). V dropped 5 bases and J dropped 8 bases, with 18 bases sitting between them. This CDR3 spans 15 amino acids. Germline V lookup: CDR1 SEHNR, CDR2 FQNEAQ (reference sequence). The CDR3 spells CASSPQLGAGEKLFF. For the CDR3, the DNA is TGTGCCAGCAGCCCCCAGTTGGGGGCTGGAGAAAAACTGTTTTTT.

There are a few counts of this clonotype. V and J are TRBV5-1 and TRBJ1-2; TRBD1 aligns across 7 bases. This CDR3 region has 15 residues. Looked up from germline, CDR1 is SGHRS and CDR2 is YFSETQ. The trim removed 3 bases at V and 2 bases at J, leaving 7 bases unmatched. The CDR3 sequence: CASSSRQGSNYGYTF. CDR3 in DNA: TGCGCCAGCAGCTCCCGACAGGGATCGAACTATGGCTACACCTTC.

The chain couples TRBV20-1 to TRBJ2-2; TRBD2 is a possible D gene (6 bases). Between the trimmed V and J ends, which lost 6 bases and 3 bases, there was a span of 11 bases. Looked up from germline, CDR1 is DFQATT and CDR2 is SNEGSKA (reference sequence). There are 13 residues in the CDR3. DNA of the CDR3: TGCAGTGCCCGGGACTTCGACACCGGGGAGCTGTTTTTT. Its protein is CSARDFDTGELFF.

CDR3 region: CSASLVGTAIAQETQYF. DNA of the CDR3: TGCAGTGCTAGTTTGGTCGGGACAGCGATCGCCCAAGAGACCCAGTACTTC. The chain is built from TRBV20-1 and TRBJ2-5; TRBD1 agrees at 7 bases. This CDR3 is built from 17 residues. Germline values: CDR1 DFQATT, CDR2 SNEGSKA (reference sequence). V shed 3 bases, J shed 1 base, and the junction held 14 bases outside the gene matches.

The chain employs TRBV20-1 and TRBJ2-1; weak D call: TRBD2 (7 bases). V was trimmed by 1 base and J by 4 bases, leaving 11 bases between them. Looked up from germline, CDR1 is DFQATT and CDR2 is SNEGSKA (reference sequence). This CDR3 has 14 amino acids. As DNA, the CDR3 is TGCAGTGCTAGAGGGGGGGGCCCTTACAATGAGCAGTTCTTC. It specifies CSARGGGPYNEQFF.

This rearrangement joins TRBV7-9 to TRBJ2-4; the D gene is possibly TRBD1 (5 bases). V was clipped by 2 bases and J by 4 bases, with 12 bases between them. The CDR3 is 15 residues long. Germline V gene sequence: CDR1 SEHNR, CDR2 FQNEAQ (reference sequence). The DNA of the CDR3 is TGTGCCAGCAGCTTATCGGAGACAGCGAAAAACATTCAGTACTTC. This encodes CASSLSETAKNIQYF.

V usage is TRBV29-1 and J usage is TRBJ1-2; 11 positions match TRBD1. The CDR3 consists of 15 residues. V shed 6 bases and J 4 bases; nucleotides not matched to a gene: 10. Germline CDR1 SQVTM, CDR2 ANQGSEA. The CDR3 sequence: CSVHSGTGGIYGYTF. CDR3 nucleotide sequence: TGCAGCGTCCACTCCGGGACAGGGGGAATCTATGGCTACACCTTC.

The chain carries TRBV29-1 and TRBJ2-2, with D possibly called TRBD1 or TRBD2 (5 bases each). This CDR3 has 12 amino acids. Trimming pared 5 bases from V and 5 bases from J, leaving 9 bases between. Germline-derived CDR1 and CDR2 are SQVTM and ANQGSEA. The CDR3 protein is CSVPGRTGELFF. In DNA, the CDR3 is TGCAGCGTTCCGGGACGGACCGGGGAGCTGTTTTTT.

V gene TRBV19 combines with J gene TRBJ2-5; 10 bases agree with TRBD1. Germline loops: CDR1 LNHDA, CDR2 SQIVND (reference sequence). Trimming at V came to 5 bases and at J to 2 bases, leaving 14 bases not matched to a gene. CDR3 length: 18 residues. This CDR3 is CASSPHPGTGATQETQYF. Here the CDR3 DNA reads TGTGCCAGTAGTCCTCATCCAGGGACAGGGGCGACACAAGAGACCCAGTACTTC.

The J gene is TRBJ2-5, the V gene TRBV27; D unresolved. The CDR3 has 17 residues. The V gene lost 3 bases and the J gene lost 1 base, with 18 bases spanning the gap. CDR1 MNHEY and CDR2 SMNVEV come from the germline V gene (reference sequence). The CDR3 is CASSFLNSTGSQETQYF. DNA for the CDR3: TGTGCCAGCAGTTTCCTCAACTCGACGGGCAGCCAAGAGACCCAGTACTTC.

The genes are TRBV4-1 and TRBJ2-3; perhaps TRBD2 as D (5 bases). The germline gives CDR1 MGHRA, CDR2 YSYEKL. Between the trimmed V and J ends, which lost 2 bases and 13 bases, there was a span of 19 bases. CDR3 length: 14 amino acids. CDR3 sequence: CASSQIGPGRSEYF. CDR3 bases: TGCGCCAGCAGCCAAATAGGGCCGGGAAGATCTGAGTATTTT.

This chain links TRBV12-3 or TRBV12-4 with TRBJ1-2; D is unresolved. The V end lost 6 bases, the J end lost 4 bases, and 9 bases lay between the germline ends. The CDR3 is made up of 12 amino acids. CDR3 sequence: CASSSAVYGYTF. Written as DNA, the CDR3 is TGTGCCAGCAGCTCGGCGGTCTATGGCTACACCTTC.

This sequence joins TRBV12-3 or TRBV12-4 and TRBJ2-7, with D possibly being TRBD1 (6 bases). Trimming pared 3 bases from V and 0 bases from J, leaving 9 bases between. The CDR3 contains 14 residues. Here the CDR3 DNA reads TGTGCCAGCAGTTTGCAAGGGGGCTCCTACGAGCAGTACTTC. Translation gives CASSLQGGSYEQYF.

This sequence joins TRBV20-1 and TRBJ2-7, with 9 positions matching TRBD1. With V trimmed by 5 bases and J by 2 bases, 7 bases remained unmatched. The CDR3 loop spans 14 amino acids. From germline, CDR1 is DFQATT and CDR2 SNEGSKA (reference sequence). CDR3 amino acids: CSADRDRAAYEQYF. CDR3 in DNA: TGCAGTGCTGACCGGGACAGGGCGGCCTACGAGCAGTACTTC.

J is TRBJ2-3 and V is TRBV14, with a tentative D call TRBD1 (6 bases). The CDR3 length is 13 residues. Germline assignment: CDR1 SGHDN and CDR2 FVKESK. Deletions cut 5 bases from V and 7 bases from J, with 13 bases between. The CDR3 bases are TGTGCCAGCAGCGACAGGTCCCTAAATACGCAGTATTTT. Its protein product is CASSDRSLNTQYF.

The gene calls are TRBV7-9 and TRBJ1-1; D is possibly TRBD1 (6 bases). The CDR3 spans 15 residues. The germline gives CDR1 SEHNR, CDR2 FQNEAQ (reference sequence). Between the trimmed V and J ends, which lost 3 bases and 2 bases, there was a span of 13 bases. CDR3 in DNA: TGTGCCAGCAGCTTGCAAGGACAGACTAACACTGAAGCTTTCTTT. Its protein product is CASSLQGQTNTEAFF.